This section outlines one T cell receptor (beta chain) sequence together with its context. Its antigen target is currently unknown. Base qualities are missing; no much larger clone stands one base away. The germline V gene encodes CDR1 GTSNPN and CDR2 SVGIG (reference sequence). Its CDR3 holds 13 amino acids, cysteine through phenylalanine. The CDR3 DNA has 39 bases and is translated from base 1. V is trimmed back by 2 bases and J by 5 bases, and the junction contains 5 bases that no gene match accounts for. Genomic DNA was isolated from the sorted cells so that the TCRbeta CDR3 region could be sequenced. The immunoSEQ Assay was used to sequence the TCRbeta CDR3 regions. TCRdb took over this immuneACCESS table, retaining in-frame rearrangements with V and J assigned. Such tables are incomplete; in checked studies, under half of the missing clones stem from an unresolved V gene, and the remainder is unexplained. For this sample there are 100,000 to 110,000 clones; roughly 90% appear just once. Of the sample, less than 0.2% falls within the top ten clones.

The trial excluded patients who had a history of autoimmune disease or were on systemic immunosuppression. Peripheral blood for TCR sequencing was collected from all dose cohorts at baseline, on cycle 4 day 1, and on cycle 7 day 1. The samples were taken from a phase I, first-in-human, multicenter, open-label dose-escalation trial of ivuxolimab. Adults with locally advanced or metastatic head and neck squamous cell, hepatocellular, melanoma or renal cell carcinoma were enrolled in the trial. Before TCR sequencing, CD4+ and CD8+ T cells were separately sorted from peripheral blood. The data stem from a study of OX40 agonist ivuxolimab in advanced cancers. About the study as a whole: The costimulatory receptor OX40 (CD134) was targeted by ivuxolimab, a fully human IgG2 agonistic monoclonal antibody. Intravenous ivuxolimab was administered to patients every 2 weeks at six dose levels: 0.01, 0.1, 0.3, 1.5, 3 and 10 mg/kg. Among the approximately 54 dose-escalation patients, roughly 20 had hepatocellular carcinoma, around 15 melanoma, 9 renal cell carcinoma and 9 head and neck cancer. The dose-escalation cohort was around 84% male with a mean age of approximately 60 years, ranging from roughly 23 to 85. Patients were allowed to have had prior anti-PD-1, anti-PD-L1 or anti-CTLA-4 therapy, and 40% of the dose-escalation patients had been treated with checkpoint inhibitors. Three dose-escalation patients achieved partial responses, one with hepatocellular carcinoma and two with cutaneous melanoma. Peripheral TCRbeta sequencing aimed to test whether ivuxolimab altered TCR sequence diversity and caused clonal T-cell expansion. The monotherapy dose-escalation portion (N of about 49 patients) of the phase I ivuxolimab trial is reported in the paper. The full study reports these points: Low levels of normalized T-cell clonal expansion were also seen in some nonresponding patients. Which antigens the clonally expanded peripheral T cells were specific for was not determined. In the 0.1-3.0 mg/kg groups, partial responders were among the patients with the lowest normalized peripheral clonal expansion, particularly in CD8+ T cells. On average, CD8+ T cells showed more expanded clones than CD4+ T cells after ivuxolimab. At doses from 0.1 to 3.0 mg/kg, clonal expansion was seen in both CD4+ and CD8+ blood T cells between baseline and week 6.

The chain uses TRBV30 and TRBJ1-1; 7 nucleotides in the junction match TRBD1. The origin of this receptor is an adult with an advanced solid tumor such as melanoma, head and neck, liver or kidney cancer. This specimen consisted of CD4+ or CD8+ T cells sorted from blood, obtained in a trial of the OX40 agonist ivuxolimab. The DNA sequence follows: TGTGCCTGGAGTCGGGGACAGCTAACTGAAGCTTTCTTT. The encoded protein is CAWSRGQLTEAFF. Reference TRBV30 and TRBJ1-1 genes cover what lies past the CDR3, so the full variable domain is SQTIHQWPATLVQPVGSPLSLECTVEGTSNPNLYWYRQAAGRGLQLLFYSVGIGQISSEVPQNLSASRPQDRQFILSSKKLLLSDSGFYLCAWSRGQLTEAFFGQGTRLTVV.